The next 24 T cell receptor beta chains were all read from a single sample in a study of T-cell reconstitution after alpha-beta-depleted transplantation in children. Preparing the TCRbeta library involved the use of unique molecular identifiers. TCRdb reanalysed the PCR reads using MiXCR and keeps one entry per CDR3 protein. Of about 460,000 distinct CDR3 sequences in the sample, around 12% are singletons; the top ten hold about 5.6%. The material sequenced was PBMCs from the stem cell graft donor, taken from the stem cell graft. The receptors come from a human donor who donated a stem cell graft to a child with combined immunodeficiency.

The V and J genes are TRBV7-2 and TRBJ2-1, with 7 positions matching TRBD2. V shed 7 bases and J 5 bases; nucleotides not matched to a gene: 11. This CDR3 is built from 15 residues. The germline V gene encodes CDR1 SGHTA and CDR2 FQGNSA. The chain's CDR3 is CASILGAGPDNEQFF. The CDR3 DNA follows: TGTGCCAGCATCCTCGGAGCGGGGCCTGACAATGAGCAGTTCTTC.

CDR3 region: CASSEYGGANEQFF. CDR3 nucleotide sequence: TGTGCCAGCAGTGAATATGGGGGGGCAAATGAGCAGTTCTTC. This chain joins TRBV25-1 and TRBJ2-1, with D possibly matching TRBD2 (7 bases). V gave up 0 bases and J gave up 7 bases, with 10 bases separating them. Germline V lookup: CDR1 MGHDK, CDR2 SYGVNS. This CDR3 region has 14 residues. The full variable domain, rest sourced from reference TRBV25-1 and TRBJ2-1, is EADIYQTPRYLVIGTGKKITLECSQTMGHDKMYWYQQDPGMELHLIHYSYGVNSTEKGDLSSESTVSRIRTEHFPLTLESARPSHTSQYLCASSEYGGANEQFFGPGTRLTVL.

The table lists this clonotype with a few counts. This chain joins TRBV12-3 or TRBV12-4 and TRBJ1-1; unclear D gene. The CDR3 totals 13 residues. Trimming stripped 7 bases from V and 4 bases from J, with 13 bases between. The DNA of the CDR3 is TGTGCCAGCACTCGGAGGGTAGCCACTGAAGCTTTCTTT. This sequence encodes CASTRRVATEAFF.

This clonotype was detected only a few times. The chain is built from TRBV20-1 and TRBJ2-5, with 8 bases aligning to TRBD2. Germline V lookup: CDR1 DFQATT, CDR2 SNEGSKA (reference sequence). The CDR3 consists of 16 residues. After removal of 0 bases from V and 0 bases from J, the junction contained 6 bases not matched to a gene. CDR3 loop: CSAREKTSGHQETQYF. The DNA of the CDR3 is TGCAGTGCTAGAGAGAAAACTAGCGGACACCAAGAGACCCAGTACTTC.

In its sample, this clonotype was seen a few times. The chain links TRBV20-1 to TRBJ1-2; D gene unclear. Trimming took 0 bases from V and 7 from J, leaving 21 bases between them. The CDR3 spans 16 residues. The V gene's germline CDR1 is DFQATT and CDR2 SNEGSKA (reference sequence). The CDR3, as DNA: TGCAGTGCTAGAGAGACTCTGGCAGGAGACTACTTTGGCTACACCTTC. This encodes CSARETLAGDYFGYTF.

There are a few counts of this clonotype. CDR3 loop: CSVELTGGLETEAFF. The CDR3 DNA sequence: TGCAGCGTTGAACTGACAGGGGGGTTAGAAACTGAAGCTTTCTTT. The chain is built from TRBV29-1 and TRBJ1-1, with 9 bases fitting TRBD1. Losses at the gene ends were 2 bases for V and 5 bases for J; bases not matched to a gene: 9. Germline V CDR1 and CDR2: SQVTM, ANQGSEA. This CDR3 contains 15 residues.

This chain joins TRBV5-1 and TRBJ1-1; no reliable D call. CDR1 is SGHRS and CDR2 is YFSETQ in the germline V gene. Trimming took off 3 bases at V and 7 bases at J, with 13 bases between the two ends. The CDR3 is made up of 13 amino acids. The DNA for the CDR3 is TGCGCCAGCAGCTCCCTTTGGGTCGATGAAGCTTTCTTT. Residues: CASSSLWVDEAFF.

V and J are TRBV24-1 and TRBJ2-3, with D possibly being TRBD2 (5 bases). In germline, CDR1 is KGHDR, CDR2 SFDVKD. This CDR3 has 15 residues. With 3 bases removed from V and 0 bases from J, the gap between germline ends came to 9 bases. CDR3 amino acids: CATSDLRTSTDTQYF. Written as DNA, the CDR3 is TGTGCCACCAGTGATCTCAGGACTAGCACAGATACGCAGTATTTT.

This chain links TRBV7-2 with TRBJ1-2; no firm D call. Looked up from germline, CDR1 is SGHTA and CDR2 is FQGNSA. The length of the CDR3 is 15 residues. Trimming took off 5 bases at V and 3 bases at J, with 16 bases between the two ends. CDR3 loop: CASSPPRGSHYGYTF. The DNA for the CDR3 is TGTGCCAGCAGCCCCCCCCGCGGGTCCCACTATGGCTACACCTTC.

This clonotype was counted many times. In DNA, the CDR3 is TGCAGCGTTACCGGTAGTAGGACAGGGGATCCAGATACGCAGTATTTT. Translation: CSVTGSRTGDPDTQYF. The rearrangement links TRBV29-1 to TRBJ2-3; 9 nucleotides match TRBD1. After removal of 5 bases from V and 4 bases from J, the junction contained 13 bases not matched to a gene. Germline V gene data show CDR1 as SQVTM and CDR2 as ANQGSEA. This CDR3 comprises 16 residues.

Only a few counts were recorded for this clonotype. The chain recombines TRBV12-3 or TRBV12-4 with TRBJ1-3; D ambiguous. This CDR3 has 15 amino acids. With 6 bases removed from V and 0 bases from J, the gap between germline ends came to 12 bases. In nucleotides, the CDR3 is TGTGCCAGCAGCCCCTTTAGGGACTCTGGAAACACCATATATTTT. This gives the protein CASSPFRDSGNTIYF.

This clonotype came up many times. The chain has TRBV12-3 or TRBV12-4 and TRBJ1-2, with 7 bases that match TRBD1. Losses at the gene ends were 2 bases for V and 8 bases for J; bases not matched to a gene: 5. The CDR3 extends over 13 amino acids. Here the CDR3 DNA reads TGTGCCAGCAGTTTACAGGCCAGGGGGGGCTACACCTTC. Translated: CASSLQARGGYTF.

In its sample, this clonotype was seen a few times. The chain joins TRBV9 to TRBJ1-1; D unclear. Germline V gene lookup returns CDR1 SGDLS and CDR2 YYNGEE. The CDR3 loop spans 14 amino acids. Trimming removed 3 bases from V and 2 bases from J, with 11 bases in between. The CDR3 reads CASSAILENTEAFF. The CDR3 region has the DNA TGTGCCAGCAGCGCCATATTAGAAAACACTGAAGCTTTCTTT. Together with reference TRBV9 and TRBJ1-1, the CDR3 gives the full variable domain: DSGVTQTPKHLITATGQRVTLRCSPRSGDLSVYWYQQSLDQGLQFLIQYYNGEERAKGNILERFSAQQFPDLHSELNLSSLELGDSALYFCASSAILENTEAFFGQGTRLTVV.

This clonotype was counted many times. V and J are TRBV5-5 and TRBJ2-7; 8 positions match TRBD1. The CDR3 contains 12 residues. CDR1 and CDR2 (germline): SGHKS, YYEKEE (reference sequence). The junction had 3 bases not matched to a gene; V was cut back by 4 bases and J by 6 bases. The CDR3, as DNA: TGTGCCAGCAGCACGGACAGGGTCGAGCAGTACTTC. Translating gives CASSTDRVEQYF.

The sample holds a few counts of this clonotype. V usage is TRBV7-2 and J usage is TRBJ2-7; TRBD1 matches at 7 bases. The germline V gene has CDR1 SGHTA and CDR2 FQGNSA. This CDR3 contains 15 residues. Unmatched junction bases numbered 9, after V lost 5 bases and J lost 2 bases. The CDR3 bases are TGTGCCAGCAGCATCCAGGGCGACAGGGCCTACGAGCAGTACTTC. Protein sequence: CASSIQGDRAYEQYF.

This clonotype was picked up a small number of times. This chain connects TRBV7-9 to TRBJ1-1; D uncertain. The germline V gene has CDR1 SEHNR and CDR2 FQNEAQ (reference sequence). This CDR3 contains 15 residues. With 8 bases removed from V and 0 bases from J, the gap between germline ends came to 16 bases. The CDR3 DNA reads as TGTGCCAGCGGACTTTGGGGAACCGTGAACACTGAAGCTTTCTTT. Translation: CASGLWGTVNTEAFF.

The chain is built from TRBV12-3 or TRBV12-4 and TRBJ2-5; TRBD2 matches at 12 bases. J gave up 8 bases and V 3 bases, and 10 bases lay outside the gene matches. This CDR3 comprises 16 residues. The CDR3 coding sequence is TGTGCCAGCAGTTTGACTAGCGGGGGCCACCTGAATACCCAGTACTTC. This codes for CASSLTSGGHLNTQYF.

This clonotype was seen a handful of times. This chain connects TRBV12-3 or TRBV12-4 to TRBJ1-5; D may be TRBD1 (6 bases). V was trimmed by 8 bases and J by 4 bases, leaving 15 bases between them. The CDR3 runs to 14 residues. The CDR3 coding sequence is TGTGCCAGCCGCCCTGGACAGACTAATCAGCCCCAGCATTTT. Encoded protein: CASRPGQTNQPQHF.

CDR3 in amino acids: CSALSGNEQFF. For the CDR3, the DNA is TGCAGTGCCCTGAGTGGCAATGAGCAGTTCTTC. This sequence joins TRBV20-1 and TRBJ2-1; D call uncertain. Germline V gene sequence: CDR1 DFQATT, CDR2 SNEGSKA (reference sequence). V shed 6 bases and J shed 6 bases, with 9 bases lying between them. The CDR3 is 11 amino acids.

This clonotype was counted at least ten times. The CDR3 loop is CASSLAIQNTEAFF. For the CDR3, the DNA is TGTGCCAGCAGCTTAGCAATCCAAAACACTGAAGCTTTCTTT. The chain employs TRBV11-2 and TRBJ1-1; no clear D. V dropped 1 base and J dropped 2 bases, with 8 bases sitting between them. This CDR3 comprises 14 residues. Looked up from germline, CDR1 is SGHAT and CDR2 is FQNNGV. Drawing the rest from reference TRBV11-2 and TRBJ1-1, the complete variable domain is EAGVAQSPRYKIIEKRQSVAFWCNPISGHATLYWYQQILGQGPKLLIQFQNNGVVDDSQLPKDRFSAERLKGVDSTLKIQPAKLEDSAVYLCASSLAIQNTEAFFGQGTRLTVV.

This clonotype has a handful of counts. The J gene is TRBJ2-2, the V gene TRBV7-9, with 9 bases aligning to TRBD2. The CDR3 contains 15 residues. Trimming took 6 bases from V and 4 from J; bases not matched to a gene: 6. Germline CDR1 SEHNR, CDR2 FQNEAQ (reference sequence). CDR3 protein: CASRPGTSSTGELFF. The CDR3 DNA reads as TGTGCCAGCAGACCCGGGACTAGCAGCACCGGGGAGCTGTTTTTT.

The CDR3 coding sequence is TGCGCCAGCAGCTTTAAGACAGGTCAGAATGAAAAACTGTTTTTT. Its translation is CASSFKTGQNEKLFF. This chain links TRBV5-1 with TRBJ1-4; D possibly corresponds to TRBD1 (6 bases). The CDR3 runs to 15 residues. CDR1 SGHRS and CDR2 YFSETQ come from the germline V gene. V was trimmed by 2 bases and J by 5 bases, leaving 13 bases between them.

There are many counts of this clonotype. This chain uses TRBV6-5 with TRBJ2-7; no definite D call. The CDR3 has 13 residues. V was pared by 4 bases and J by 4 bases, with 11 bases between. Germline V gene sequence: CDR1 MNHEY, CDR2 SVGAGI. For the CDR3, the DNA is TGTGCCAGCAGTTCCCGACCACCTTACGAGCAGTACTTC. Translation gives CASSSRPPYEQYF.

This clonotype was observed many times. The chain joins TRBV12-3 or TRBV12-4 to TRBJ2-7, with a possible D match to TRBD2 (5 bases). The ends were cut back, 3 bases at V and 3 bases at J, with 6 bases in the middle. This CDR3 is 12 amino acids long. The CDR3 protein is CASSFGGYEQYF. DNA of the CDR3: TGTGCCAGCAGTTTTGGAGGCTACGAGCAGTACTTC.